This T cell receptor beta chain was recovered during a study of blood T cell repertoires in COVID-19. Study details: Sources were T cells, B-cell-depleted T cells, or PBMCs; the material itself was cDNA or gDNA.

In the original processing: Reference gene primer amplification gave estimated nucleated cell counts. The repertoire was sequenced with immunoSEQ multiplex PCR; TCRdb's copy has only in-frame clones and lacks some. V, J and clone size reflect that table, while D and trimming were determined from the DNA. The sample yields about 270,000 clones, less than 85% seen once. The receptor was derived from a woman aged 18-29 years with acute or convalescent COVID-19. The sequenced sample was peripheral blood.

The CDR3 nucleotides read TGTGCCAGCAGAAACAAAGGAGCTGGAAACACCATATATTTT. It specifies CASRNKGAGNTIYF. V is TRBV6-5 and J is TRBJ1-3, with D hard to call. The CDR3 totals 14 residues. Germline CDR1 MNHEY, CDR2 SVGAGI. V shed 6 bases and J shed 2 bases, with 11 bases lying between them.